This T cell receptor (beta chain) was captured by sequencing in a study of blood T cell repertoires in COVID-19. Study context: Acute-phase and convalescent COVID-19 samples originated in the United States, Italy and Spain. The analysed material was cDNA or gDNA that came from T cells, B-cell-depleted T cells, or PBMCs.

Trimming took 4 bases from V and 6 from J; bases not matched to a gene: 8. The CDR3 is made up of 15 amino acids. CDR1 and CDR2 from the germline V gene are LNHDA and SQIVND (reference sequence). How the authors handled the data: Nucleated cell counts were estimated from reference gene primer amplification. Using immunoSEQ multiplex PCR, the repertoire was profiled, and TCRdb retains in-frame clones only, with some absent. V and J calls and clone size are copied from that table; D and trimming were computed from the DNA. The sample comprises around 120,000 clones, over 75% of which are singletons, and about 2.7% rests with the top ten.

Sequences were obtained from peripheral blood. The chain carries TRBV19 and TRBJ2-1; 8 bases line up with TRBD1. The TCR originated in a man aged 45-65 years with acute or convalescent COVID-19. The CDR3 here is CASSKEDRVGNEQFF. CDR3 DNA sequence: TGTGCCAGTAGTAAAGAGGACAGGGTCGGCAATGAGCAGTTCTTC.